One T cell receptor (beta chain) is described in this entry. This specimen belongs to a study of blood T cell repertoires in COVID-19. Overall study context: Acute-phase and convalescent COVID-19 samples originated in the United States, Italy and Spain. The cDNA or gDNA used as material had been derived from T cells, B-cell-depleted T cells, or PBMCs.

The V segment lost 0 bases and the J segment 5 bases; nucleotides outside the gene matches: 4. This CDR3 spans 15 amino acids. Germline V CDR1 and CDR2: MRHNA, SNTAGT. Original processing notes: Amplifying reference gene primers gave estimates of nucleated cell counts. TCRdb keeps only in-frame clones here, not all; method: immunoSEQ multiplex PCR. D and trimming come from the DNA, and the V and J calls and clone size come from that table. The table has around 190,000 clones, approximately 80% seen once. The receptor was isolated from a human donor in a cohort sampled during active COVID-19. Sequencing used peripheral blood. This sequence joins TRBV6-4 and TRBJ2-1, with 7 bases lining up with TRBD2. CDR3 bases: TGTGCCAGCAGTGACTCAGGGACTACCAACAATGAGCAGTTCTTC. Encoded protein: CASSDSGTTNNEQFF.